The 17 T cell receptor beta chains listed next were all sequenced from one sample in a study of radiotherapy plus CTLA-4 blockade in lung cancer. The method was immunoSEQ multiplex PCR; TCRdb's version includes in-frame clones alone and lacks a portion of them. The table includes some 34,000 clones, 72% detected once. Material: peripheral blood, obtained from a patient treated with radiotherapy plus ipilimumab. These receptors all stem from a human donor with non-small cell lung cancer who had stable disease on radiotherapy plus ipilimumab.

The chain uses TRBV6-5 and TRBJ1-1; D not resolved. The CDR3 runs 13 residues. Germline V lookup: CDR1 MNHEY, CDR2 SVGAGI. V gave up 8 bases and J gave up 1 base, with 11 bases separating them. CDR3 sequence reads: CASRAISNTEAFF. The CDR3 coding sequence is TGTGCCAGCCGCGCAATTTCGAACACTGAAGCTTTCTTT.

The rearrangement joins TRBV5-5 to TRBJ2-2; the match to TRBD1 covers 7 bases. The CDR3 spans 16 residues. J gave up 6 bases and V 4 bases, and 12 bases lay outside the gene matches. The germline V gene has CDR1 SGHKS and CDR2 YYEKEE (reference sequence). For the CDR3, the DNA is TGTGCCAGCAGCCAAGAGGTACAGGGGTTTGCCGGGGAGCTGTTTTTT. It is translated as CASSQEVQGFAGELFF.

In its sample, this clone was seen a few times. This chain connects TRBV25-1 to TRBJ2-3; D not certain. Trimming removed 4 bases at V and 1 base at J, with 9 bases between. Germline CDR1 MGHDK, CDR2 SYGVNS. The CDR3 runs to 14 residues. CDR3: CASSAFQGTDTQYF. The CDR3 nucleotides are TGTGCCAGCAGTGCTTTTCAGGGCACAGATACGCAGTATTTT. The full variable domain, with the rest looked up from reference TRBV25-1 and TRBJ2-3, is EADIYQTPRYLVIGTGKKITLECSQTMGHDKMYWYQQDPGMELHLIHYSYGVNSTEKGDLSSESTVSRIRTEHFPLTLESARPSHTSQYLCASSAFQGTDTQYFGPGTRLTVL.

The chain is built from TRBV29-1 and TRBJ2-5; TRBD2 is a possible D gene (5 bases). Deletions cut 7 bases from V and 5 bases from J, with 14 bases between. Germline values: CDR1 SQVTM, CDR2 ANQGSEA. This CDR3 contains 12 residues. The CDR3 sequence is CSARTAVETQYF. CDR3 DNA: TGCAGCGCCCGGACTGCCGTGGAGACCCAGTACTTC.

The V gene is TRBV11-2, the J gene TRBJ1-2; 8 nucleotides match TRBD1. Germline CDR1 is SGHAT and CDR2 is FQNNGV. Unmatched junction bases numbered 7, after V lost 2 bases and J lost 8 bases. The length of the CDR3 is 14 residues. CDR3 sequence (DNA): TGTGCCAGCAGCTTACCAGGGGGCGCGAGGGGCTACACCTTC. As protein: CASSLPGGARGYTF.

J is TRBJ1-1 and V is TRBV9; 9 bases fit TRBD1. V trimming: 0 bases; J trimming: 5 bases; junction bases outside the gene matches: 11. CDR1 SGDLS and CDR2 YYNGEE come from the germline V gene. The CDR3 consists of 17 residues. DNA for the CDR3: TGTGCCAGCAGCGTAGCAGACAGGGGGAGTTGGAGGACTGAAGCTTTCTTT. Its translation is CASSVADRGSWRTEAFF.

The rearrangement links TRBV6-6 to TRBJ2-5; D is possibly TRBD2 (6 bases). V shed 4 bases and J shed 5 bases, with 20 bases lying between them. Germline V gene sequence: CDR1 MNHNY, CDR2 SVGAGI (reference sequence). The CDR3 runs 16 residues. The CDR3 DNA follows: TGTGCCAGCAGTTCGCCGACTAGATCCCCTCGGGAGACCCAGTACTTC. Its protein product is CASSSPTRSPRETQYF.

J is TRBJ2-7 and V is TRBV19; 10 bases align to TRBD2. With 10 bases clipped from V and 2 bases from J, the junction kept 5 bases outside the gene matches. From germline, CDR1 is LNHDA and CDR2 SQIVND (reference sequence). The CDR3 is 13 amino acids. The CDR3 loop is CATTSGVPYEQYF. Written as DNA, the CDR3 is TGTGCCACCACTAGCGGGGTACCCTACGAGCAGTACTTC.

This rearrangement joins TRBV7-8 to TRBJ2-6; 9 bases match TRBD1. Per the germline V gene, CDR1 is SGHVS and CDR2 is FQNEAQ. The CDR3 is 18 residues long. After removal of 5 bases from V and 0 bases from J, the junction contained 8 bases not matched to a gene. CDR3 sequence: CASSALQGASSGANVLTF. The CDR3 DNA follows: TGTGCCAGCAGCGCATTACAGGGGGCTAGCTCTGGGGCCAACGTCCTGACTTTC.

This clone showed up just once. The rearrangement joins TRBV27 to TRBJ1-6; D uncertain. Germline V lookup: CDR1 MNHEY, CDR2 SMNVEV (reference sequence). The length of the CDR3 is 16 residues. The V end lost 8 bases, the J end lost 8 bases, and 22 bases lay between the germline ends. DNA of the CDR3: TGTGCCAGCGCTAATCAATATAACTTCCCGTATTCACCCCTCCACTTT. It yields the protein CASANQYNFPYSPLHF.

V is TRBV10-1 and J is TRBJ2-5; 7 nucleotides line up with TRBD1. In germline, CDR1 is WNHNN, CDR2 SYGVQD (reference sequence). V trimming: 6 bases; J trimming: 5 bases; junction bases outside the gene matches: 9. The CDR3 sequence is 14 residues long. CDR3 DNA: TGCGCCAGCAGCCCCAGGGTGGACAGGGAGACCCAGTACTTC. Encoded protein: CASSPRVDRETQYF.

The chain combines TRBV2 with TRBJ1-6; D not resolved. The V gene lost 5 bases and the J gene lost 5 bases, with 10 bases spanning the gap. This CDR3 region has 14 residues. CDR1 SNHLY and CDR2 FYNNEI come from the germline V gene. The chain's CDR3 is CASSTTRNNSPLHF. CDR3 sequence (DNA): TGTGCCAGCAGTACCACCAGGAATAATTCACCCCTCCACTTT.

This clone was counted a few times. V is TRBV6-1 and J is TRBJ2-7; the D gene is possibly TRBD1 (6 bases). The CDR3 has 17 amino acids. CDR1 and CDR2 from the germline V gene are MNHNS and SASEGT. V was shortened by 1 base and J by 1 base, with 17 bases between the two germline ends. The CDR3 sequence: CASSEVLVQGSSYEQYF. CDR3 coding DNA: TGTGCCAGCAGTGAAGTGTTGGTACAGGGTTCGTCCTACGAGCAGTACTTC.

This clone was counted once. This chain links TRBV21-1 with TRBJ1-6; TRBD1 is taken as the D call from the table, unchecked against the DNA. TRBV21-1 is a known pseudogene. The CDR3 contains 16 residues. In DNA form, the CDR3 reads TGTGCCAGCAGCGACTACAGGGGGCGCCGGGATTCACCCCTCCACTTT. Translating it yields CASSDYRGRRDSPLHF.

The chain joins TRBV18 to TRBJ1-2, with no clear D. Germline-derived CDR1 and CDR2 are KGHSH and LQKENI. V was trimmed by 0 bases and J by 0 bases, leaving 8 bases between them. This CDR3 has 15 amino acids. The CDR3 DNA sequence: TGTGCCAGCTCACCACCGACCAGGTCTAACTATGGCTACACCTTC. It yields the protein CASSPPTRSNYGYTF.

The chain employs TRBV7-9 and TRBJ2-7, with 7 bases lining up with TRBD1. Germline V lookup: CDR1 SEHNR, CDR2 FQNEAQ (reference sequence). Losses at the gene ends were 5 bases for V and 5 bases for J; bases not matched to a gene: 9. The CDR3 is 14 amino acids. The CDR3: CASSRSGGWNEQYF. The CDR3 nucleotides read TGTGCCAGCAGCCGTTCAGGGGGTTGGAACGAGCAGTACTTC.

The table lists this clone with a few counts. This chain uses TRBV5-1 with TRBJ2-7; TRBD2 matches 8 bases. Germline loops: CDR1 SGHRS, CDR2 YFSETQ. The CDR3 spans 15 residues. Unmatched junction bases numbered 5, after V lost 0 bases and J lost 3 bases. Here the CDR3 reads CASSLAGGLFYEQYF. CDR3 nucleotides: TGCGCCAGCAGCTTGGCGGGGGGGCTGTTCTACGAGCAGTACTTC. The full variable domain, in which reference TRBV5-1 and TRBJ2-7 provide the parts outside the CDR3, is KAGVTQTPRYLIKTRGQQVTLSCSPISGHRSVSWYQQTPGQGLQFLFEYFSETQRNKGNFPGRFSGRQFSNSRSEMNVSTLELGDSALYLCASSLAGGLFYEQYFGPGTRLTVT.